This T cell receptor (beta chain) was observed in a study of T cell responses to AZD1222 COVID-19 vaccine (dated by TCRdb to the early 2020s). Notes on the research overall: AZD1222 recipients with second doses at about 4 weeks or about 12 weeks were pooled, because spike-specific TCR depth and breadth did not differ between schedules. Trial participants were enrolled by age into subgroups of 18-55, 56-69 and 70-plus years, and about 150, 27 and 61 TCR-sequenced participants, respectively, were included in these subgroups. TCR sequencing was performed for some 250 trial participants, of whom some 200 were given two doses of AZD1222 and 26 were given two doses of MenACWY control vaccine. Results the study describes overall, beyond this receptor: Because no day 14 peak-response samples were available, repertoires were characterized only after the peak T cell response. Conclusions about previously exposed vaccinees are limited because only five to seven AZD1222 recipients were SARS-CoV-2 seropositive at baseline. CD4 TCRs associated with the vaccine covered the entire spike protein, and the dominant responses were in regions 160-218 and 743-854. Participants were mostly white British and included more females than males, and it was suggested by the authors that clonal diversity may have been underestimated. Reportedly, close to half of the unique spike-specific TCRs recognized epitopes lying outside the regions that are mutated in the B.1.351 and B.1.1.7 variants. In the small 56-69-year group, the increase in depth fell short of significance, most likely because of low power. Spike-specific TCR breadth and depth rose significantly after two AZD1222 doses compared with day 0 and with MenACWY recipients.

The sample holds one count of this clone. Its antigen is unknown. No much larger clone exists at a distance of one base, and base qualities are not known. The CDR3 regions of human TCRbeta chains were analyzed by immunosequencing. Regarding the original processing steps: TCRs in the repertoires were matched against a reference library of SARS-CoV-2-specific TCRs that had been generated with the MIRA antigen-specificity platform. Breadth was defined as the fraction of unique TCRs that were SARS-CoV-2-associated. Depth was defined as the fraction of total T cells that were SARS-CoV-2-associated. Each spike-specific TCR was assigned to its reactive spike region and to a CD4 or CD8 class using the MIRA data. Log10-transformed breadth and depth values were compared by one-way ANOVA with Sidak's multiple comparisons tests. This immuneACCESS table, as held by TCRdb, lists in-frame sequences with V and J called but not all clones. Of the missing ones, under half trace to an unresolved V gene in checked studies; the others have no known cause. D and trimming were read from the DNA, whereas the V and J calls and clone size are those reported in that table. This sample has 70,000 to 90,000 clones in its table, and more than 70% of those were observed once. The ten biggest clones cover about 2.2% of the sample.

The meaning of the sample's time point label: baseline before first vaccination. Vaccinee samples came from UK trials COV001 and COV002, including a single-blind randomized controlled phase 2/3 trial of AZD1222 (ChAdOx1 nCoV-19) in healthy adults. For TCRbeta chain sequencing, PBMC samples from trial participants were taken at day 0 and at day 28 after the second dose. CDR1 and CDR2 are drawn from the germline V gene: MNHEY, SVGAGI. Between the V and J ends, shortened by 2 bases and 2 bases respectively, the junction contains 12 bases. Reading from cysteine to phenylalanine, the CDR3 counts 15 amino acids. Solely the CDR3 DNA is kept, with 45 bases framed from the first base.

This sample comprised peripheral blood, obtained on day 0 of AZD1222 vaccination. The chain joins TRBV6-5 to TRBJ2-5; the D gene is possibly TRBD2, with 6 bases matching. The receptor comes from an adult in good health. The CDR3 reads CASSYGGSRQETQYF. The base sequence is TGTGCCAGCAGTTACGGAGGGAGCAGACAAGAGACCCAGTACTTC.